This paragraph covers one T cell receptor (beta chain) sequence. This sample is part of a study of blood T cell repertoires in COVID-19. Turning to the study itself: Whether acute or convalescent, the COVID-19 samples came from the United States, Italy and Spain. The cDNA or gDNA used as material had been derived from T cells, B-cell-depleted T cells, or PBMCs.

TCRdb's table, derived via immunoSEQ multiplex PCR, lists solely in-frame clones and lacks some. In the table there are over 300,000 clones, around 83% of which are singletons. V was shortened by 6 bases and J by 0 bases, with 6 bases between the two germline ends. CDR3 length equals 13 residues. Germline V CDR1 and CDR2: SNHLY, FYNNEI. The TCR sequence derives from a woman aged 50 to 60 with acute or convalescent COVID-19. Material for sequencing was peripheral blood. The V gene is TRBV2, the J gene TRBJ1-5, with D hard to call. The CDR3 protein is CASRGSSNQPQHF. For the CDR3, the DNA is TGTGCCAGCAGAGGGAGTAGCAATCAGCCCCAGCATTTT.